A selection of T cell receptor beta chains follows, all from one sample in a study of blood T cell repertoires in COVID-19. Only in-frame clones appear in the TCRdb table, and some are missing; sequencing was by immunoSEQ multiplex PCR. The sample includes more than 130,000 clones, 85% to 90% seen only once; the top ten take more than 3.5%. Material: peripheral blood. The receptors stem from a woman in her 40s with acute or convalescent COVID-19. CDR3s include the opening cysteine and the closing phenylalanine or tryptophan. The D gene is left open where the match is weak. Size is omitted from some rows. Given values are once, few, many or a class for expanded clones.

>TRBJ1-1|NA|TRBV30|NA
CAWSGQAAPRAFF
TGTGCCTGGAGTGGACAGGCGGCCCCTCGGGCTTTCTTT
>TRBJ2-3|NA|TRBV11-2|NA
CASSLGRTITDTQYF
TGTGCCAGCAGCTTAGGCCGGACAATCACAGATACGCAGTATTTT
>TRBJ1-5|NA|TRBV7-2|NA
CASSQGGGNQPQHF
TGTGCCAGCAGCCAAGGGGGAGGCAATCAGCCCCAGCATTTT
>TRBJ1-2|TRBD1|TRBV19|NA
CASTWVQGGNGYTF
TGTGCCAGTACTTGGGTGCAAGGGGGCAATGGCTACACCTTC
>TRBJ1-6|NA|TRBV12-3/TRBV12-4|few
CASSLGRNSPLHF
TGTGCCAGCAGTTTAGGGCGGAATTCACCCCTCCACTTT
>TRBJ2-2|NA|TRBV19|NA
CASHRDSPRITGELFF
TGTGCCAGTCACCGGGACTCCCCTAGGATCACCGGGGAGCTGTTTTTT
>TRBJ1-3|TRBD1|TRBV10-3|NA
CAIKGQELSGNTIYF
TGTGCCATCAAGGGACAGGAGCTCTCTGGAAACACCATATATTTT
>TRBJ2-4|NA|TRBV11-2|NA
CASSLDPIAKNIQYF
TGTGCCAGCAGCTTAGATCCAATAGCCAAAAACATTCAGTACTTC
>TRBJ1-1|TRBD1|TRBV18|NA
CASSKDRQGGNTEAFF
TGTGCCAGCTCAAAAGATAGACAGGGTGGGAACACTGAAGCTTTCTTT
>TRBJ1-2|NA|TRBV2|NA
CASSESGLNYGYTF
TGTGCCAGCAGTGAGTCCGGGTTAAACTATGGCTACACCTTC
>TRBJ2-3|TRBD2|TRBV9|once
CASSVRAGGGDTQYF
TGTGCCAGCAGCGTCCGAGCGGGGGGGGGAGATACGCAGTATTTT
>TRBJ2-3|TRBD1|TRBV7-9|NA
CALSPGQGNTDTQYF
TGTGCCTTGAGCCCGGGACAGGGAAACACAGATACGCAGTATTTT
>TRBJ2-1|TRBD1|TRBV4-3|NA
CASSQDLTGSGNEQFF
TGCGCCAGCAGCCAAGATCTGACAGGGTCGGGGAATGAGCAGTTCTTC
>TRBJ1-5|NA|TRBV27|NA
CASSLFFGQPQHF
TGTGCCAGCAGTTTATTTTTCGGTCAGCCCCAGCATTTT
>TRBJ2-7|NA|TRBV6-2/TRBV6-3|NA
CASSSRSHYEQYF
TGTGCCAGCAGTTCTAGGAGCCACTACGAGCAGTACTTC
>TRBJ2-7|NA|TRBV5-8|NA
CASSLGQNYEQYF
TGTGCCAGCAGCTTGGGGCAGAACTACGAGCAGTACTTC